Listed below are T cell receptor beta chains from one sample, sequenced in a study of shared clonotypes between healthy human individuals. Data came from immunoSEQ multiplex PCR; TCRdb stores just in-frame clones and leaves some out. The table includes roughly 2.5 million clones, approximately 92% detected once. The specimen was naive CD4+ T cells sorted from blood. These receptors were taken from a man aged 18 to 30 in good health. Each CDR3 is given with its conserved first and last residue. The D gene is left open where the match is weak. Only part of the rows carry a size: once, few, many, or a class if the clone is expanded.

CDR3 protein: CASSPPPGLVYEQYF
CDR3 DNA: TGTGCCAGCAGCCCTCCTCCAGGGCTAGTTTACGAGCAGTACTTC
V gene: TRBV11-2
D gene: .
clone size: once
J gene: TRBJ2-7

CDR3 protein: CASSPSGAAGGELFF
CDR3 DNA: TGTGCCAGCAGCCCCTCGGGAGCCGCCGGCGGGGAGCTGTTTTTT
V gene: TRBV7-9
D gene: .
clone size: once
J gene: TRBJ2-2

CDR3 protein: CASSDTGKARKLFF
CDR3 DNA: TGTGCCAGCAGTGACACAGGGAAGGCGAGGAAACTGTTTTTT
V gene: TRBV6-5
D gene: .
clone size: .
J gene: TRBJ1-4

CDR3 protein: CASSTSRTGELFF
CDR3 DNA: TGTGCCAGCAGTACCTCCCGGACCGGGGAGCTGTTTTTT
V gene: TRBV2
D gene: .
clone size: .
J gene: TRBJ2-2

CDR3 protein: CASSLRQGASSQETQYF
CDR3 DNA: TGTGCCAGCAGCCTCCGACAGGGGGCTTCCAGCCAAGAGACCCAGTACTTC
V gene: TRBV5-6
D gene: TRBD1
clone size: .
J gene: TRBJ2-5

CDR3 protein: CAWTQGTYNEQFF
CDR3 DNA: TGTGCCTGGACTCAGGGTACCTACAATGAGCAGTTCTTC
V gene: TRBV30
D gene: .
clone size: .
J gene: TRBJ2-1

CDR3 protein: CASSLAENTEAFF
CDR3 DNA: TGTGCCAGCAGCTTGGCGGAGAACACTGAAGCTTTCTTT
V gene: TRBV5-4
D gene: .
clone size: .
J gene: TRBJ1-1

CDR3 protein: CASSKRGDDTQYF
CDR3 DNA: TGCGCCAGCAGCAAGCGGGGGGACGATACGCAGTATTTT
V gene: TRBV4-1
D gene: TRBD2
clone size: .
J gene: TRBJ2-3

CDR3 protein: CASSLGEGGIPRYEQYF
CDR3 DNA: TGTGCCAGCAGCTTAGGGGAGGGCGGGATACCGAGGTACGAGCAGTACTTC
V gene: TRBV13
D gene: .
clone size: .
J gene: TRBJ2-7

CDR3 protein: CASSQLGQGPIKNTEAFF
CDR3 DNA: TGTGCCAGCAGCCAGCTAGGACAGGGCCCCATCAAGAACACTGAAGCTTTCTTT
V gene: TRBV5-4
D gene: TRBD1
clone size: .
J gene: TRBJ1-1

CDR3 protein: CATSRPPYNEQFF
CDR3 DNA: TGTGCCACCAGCAGGCCCCCCTACAATGAGCAGTTCTTC
V gene: TRBV15
D gene: .
clone size: .
J gene: TRBJ2-1

CDR3 protein: CAISDRGTYEQYF
CDR3 DNA: TGTGCCATCAGTGACCGGGGCACCTACGAGCAGTACTTC
V gene: TRBV10-3
D gene: .
clone size: .
J gene: TRBJ2-7

CDR3 protein: CASSLLPGQGNEKLFF
CDR3 DNA: TGTGCCAGCAGTTTACTTCCGGGACAGGGGAATGAAAAACTGTTTTTT
V gene: TRBV28
D gene: TRBD1
clone size: .
J gene: TRBJ1-4

CDR3 protein: CASSYSWNTEAFF
CDR3 DNA: TGTGCCAGCAGTTACTCGTGGAACACTGAAGCTTTCTTT
V gene: TRBV6-5
D gene: .
clone size: .
J gene: TRBJ1-1

CDR3 protein: CASSRSGGPYNEQFF
CDR3 DNA: TGTGCCAGCAGCCGTAGCGGGGGGCCTTACAATGAGCAGTTCTTC
V gene: TRBV28
D gene: TRBD2
clone size: .
J gene: TRBJ2-1

CDR3 protein: CASRLAGLSYEQYF
CDR3 DNA: TGTGCAAGTCGGTTAGCGGGACTGAGCTACGAGCAGTACTTC
V gene: TRBV12-2
D gene: .
clone size: .
J gene: TRBJ2-7

CDR3 protein: CASRRDLLVQPQHF
CDR3 DNA: TGTGCCAGCAGGAGGGACTTATTGGTTCAGCCCCAGCATTTT
V gene: TRBV6-1
D gene: .
clone size: .
J gene: TRBJ1-5

CDR3 protein: CASSQGNTEAFF
CDR3 DNA: TGCGCCAGCAGTCAGGGGAACACTGAAGCTTTCTTT
V gene: TRBV10-2
D gene: .
clone size: .
J gene: TRBJ1-1

CDR3 protein: CASSATGTMNTEAFF
CDR3 DNA: TGTGCCAGCAGCGCCACCGGGACAATGAACACTGAAGCTTTCTTT
V gene: TRBV5-4
D gene: .
clone size: .
J gene: TRBJ1-1

CDR3 protein: CAIGTGNYGYTF
CDR3 DNA: TGTGCCATCGGGACAGGGAACTATGGCTACACCTTC
V gene: TRBV28
D gene: TRBD1
clone size: once
J gene: TRBJ1-2

CDR3 protein: CASSLSGNTEAFF
CDR3 DNA: TGTGCCAGCAGCTTATCGGGGAACACTGAAGCTTTCTTT
V gene: TRBV7-9
D gene: .
clone size: .
J gene: TRBJ1-1

CDR3 protein: CASSPIDTENIQYF
CDR3 DNA: TGTGCCAGCTCACCGATAGACACCGAAAACATTCAGTACTTC
V gene: TRBV18
D gene: .
clone size: .
J gene: TRBJ2-4

CDR3 protein: CASSDDYYEQYF
CDR3 DNA: TGTGCCAGCAGTGATGACTACTACGAGCAGTACTTC
V gene: TRBV7-2
D gene: .
clone size: .
J gene: TRBJ2-7

CDR3 protein: CAISEKGQGGTGELFF
CDR3 DNA: TGTGCCATCAGTGAAAAGGGACAGGGAGGAACCGGGGAGCTGTTTTTT
V gene: TRBV10-3
D gene: TRBD1
clone size: once
J gene: TRBJ2-2

CDR3 protein: CASSLTSGGTTDTQYF
CDR3 DNA: TGTGCCAGCAGCCTGACTAGCGGGGGGACCACAGATACGCAGTATTTT
V gene: TRBV11-1
D gene: TRBD2
clone size: .
J gene: TRBJ2-3

CDR3 protein: CAWTRTSGIADTQYF
CDR3 DNA: TGTGCCTGGACAAGGACTAGCGGGATTGCAGATACGCAGTATTTT
V gene: TRBV30
D gene: TRBD2
clone size: .
J gene: TRBJ2-3

CDR3 protein: CASSLEETTEAFF
CDR3 DNA: TGTGCCAGCAGCTTAGAGGAGACAACTGAAGCTTTCTTT
V gene: TRBV7-9
D gene: .
clone size: few
J gene: TRBJ1-1